This TCR beta chain derives from a study of cytomegalovirus exposure and HLA in healthy donors. The CDR3 sequence is 12 residues long. The germline CDR1 and CDR2 sequences are GTSNPN and SVGIG (reference sequence). Between the trimmed V and J ends, which lost 3 bases and 10 bases, there was a span of 10 bases. The PCR had 60 Vbeta and 13 Jbeta primers. Some clones are missing from TCRdb's copy, which holds only in-frame ones; the method was immunoSEQ multiplex PCR. The data hold about 200,000 clones, with 78% observed a single time. Material: PBMCs. The chain has TRBV30 and TRBJ1-6, with a weak D call TRBD1 (6 bases). The sequence was obtained from a male donor in good health and CMV-seronegative. In DNA form, the CDR3 reads TGTGCCTGGAGGGGGGCCGGGTCACCCCTCCACTTT. Its translation is CAWRGAGSPLHF.